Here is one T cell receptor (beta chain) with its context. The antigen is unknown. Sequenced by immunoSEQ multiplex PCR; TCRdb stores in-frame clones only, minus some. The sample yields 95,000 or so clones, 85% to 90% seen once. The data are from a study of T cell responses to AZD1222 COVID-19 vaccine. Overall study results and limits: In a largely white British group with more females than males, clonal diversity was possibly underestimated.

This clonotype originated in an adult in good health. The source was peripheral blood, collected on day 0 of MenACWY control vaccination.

DNA for the CDR3: TGTGCCAGCAGCCAAGCCGGGACAGGGGAATCGGCTGAAGCTTTCTTT. Protein product: CASSQAGTGESAEAFF. J is TRBJ1-1 and V is TRBV3-1 (or the pseudogene TRBV3-2), with 10 bases identical to TRBD1. This CDR3 comprises 16 residues. With V trimmed by 1 base and J by 6 bases, 8 bases remained unmatched. Per the germline V gene, CDR1 is LGHDT and CDR2 is YNNKEL (reference sequence).